This TCR beta chain was captured by sequencing in a study of tumor-infiltrating lymphocytes in localized non-small cell lung cancer. Overall study context: Patients included smokers and never-smokers with various histologies, some sampled after neoadjuvant chemotherapy. Whole-study results and caveats: Not all patients were TCR sequenced, owing to tissue quantity. Tumor T-cell fraction was not associated with recurrence-free survival.

With regard to this clone: Its matching antigen is unknown.

Sequencing used immunoSEQ multiplex PCR; TCRdb keeps in-frame clones, though not all of them. The data hold some 16,000 clones, with roughly 69% observed a single time. The CDR3 sequence is 12 residues long. V lost 10 bases to trimming and J lost 4 bases, with 11 bases between them. Germline CDR1 SGHNT, CDR2 YYREEE (reference sequence). The sample comprised lung tumor tissue. The V gene is TRBV5-4, the J gene TRBJ1-4; tentative D call: TRBD1 (5 bases). The sequence was obtained from a human donor with non-small cell lung cancer. The CDR3 DNA reads TGTGCCGCCGGACACTATAATGAAAAACTGTTTTTT. Translating gives CAAGHYNEKLFF.